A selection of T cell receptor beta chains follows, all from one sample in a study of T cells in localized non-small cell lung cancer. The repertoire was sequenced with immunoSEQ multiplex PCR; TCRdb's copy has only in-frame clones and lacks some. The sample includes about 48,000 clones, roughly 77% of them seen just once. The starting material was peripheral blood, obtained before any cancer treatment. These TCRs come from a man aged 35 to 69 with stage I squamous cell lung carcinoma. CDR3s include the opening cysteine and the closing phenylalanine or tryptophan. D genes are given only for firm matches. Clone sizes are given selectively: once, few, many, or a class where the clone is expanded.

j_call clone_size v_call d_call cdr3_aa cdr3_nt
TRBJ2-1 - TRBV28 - CASSRGGYNEQFF TGTGCCAGCAGTAGGGGCGGCTACAATGAGCAGTTCTTC
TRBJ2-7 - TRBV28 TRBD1 CASRPGGSYEQYF TGTGCCAGCAGGCCAGGGGGATCCTACGAGCAGTACTTC
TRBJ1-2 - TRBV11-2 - CASSLSERQGLSGYTF TGTGCCAGCAGCTTAAGTGAGAGGCAGGGGCTGTCTGGCTACACCTTC
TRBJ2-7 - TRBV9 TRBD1 CASSVGTGQSYEQYF TGTGCCAGCAGCGTAGGGACAGGGCAGTCCTACGAGCAGTACTTC
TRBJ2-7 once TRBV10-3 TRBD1 CAISGTGAHSEQYF TGTGCCATCAGTGGGACAGGGGCGCACTCCGAGCAGTACTTC
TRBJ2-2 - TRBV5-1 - CASSLGGTANTGELFF TGCGCCAGCAGCTTGGGGGGGACGGCGAACACCGGGGAGCTGTTTTTT
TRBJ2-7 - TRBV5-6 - CASSFGRGYEQYF TGTGCCAGCAGCTTCGGGCGGGGCTACGAGCAGTACTTC
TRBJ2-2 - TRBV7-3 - CASSSDYRVSGELFF TGTGCCAGCAGCTCGGATTACAGGGTTAGCGGGGAGCTGTTTTTT
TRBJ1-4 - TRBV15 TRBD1 CATSRGDRGREKLFF TGTGCCACCAGCAGAGGAGACAGGGGGCGGGAAAAACTGTTTTTT
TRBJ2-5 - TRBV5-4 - CASRALGEETQYF TGTGCCAGCAGAGCTCTCGGAGAGGAGACCCAGTACTTC
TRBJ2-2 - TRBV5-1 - CASSLAPETGELFF TGCGCCAGCAGCTTGGCTCCTGAAACCGGGGAGCTGTTTTTT
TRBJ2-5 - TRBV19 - CASSFRPQETQYF TGTGCCAGTAGTTTTCGTCCCCAAGAGACCCAGTACTTC
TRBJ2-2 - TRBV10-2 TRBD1 CASSPGGTGELFF TGCGCCAGCAGTCCAGGGGGCACCGGGGAGCTGTTTTTT
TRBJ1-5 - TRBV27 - CASSLGPERQPQHF TGTGCCAGCAGTTTAGGCCCCGAGAGGCAGCCCCAGCATTTT
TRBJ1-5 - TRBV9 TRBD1 CASSFGTDRGQPQHF TGTGCCAGCAGCTTCGGGACAGATCGGGGTCAGCCCCAGCATTTT
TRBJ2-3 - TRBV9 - CASSLETDTQYF TGTGCCAGCAGCCTCGAGACAGATACGCAGTATTTT
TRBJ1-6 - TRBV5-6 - CVSSLLNSPLHF TGTGTCAGCAGCTTGCTCAATTCACCCCTCCACTTT
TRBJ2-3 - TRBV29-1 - CSVAPTRRATDTQYF TGCAGCGTTGCCCCTACTCGTAGAGCGACAGATACGCAGTATTTT
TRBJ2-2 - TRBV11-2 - CASSLERWAGELFF TGTGCCAGCAGCTTAGAGCGTTGGGCCGGGGAGCTGTTTTTT
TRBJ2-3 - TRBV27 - CASSLGGMLTDTQYF TGTGCCAGCAGTTTAGGCGGGATGCTCACAGATACGCAGTATTTT
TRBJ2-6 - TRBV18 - CASSPGGGRAYGANVLTF TGTGCCAGCTCACCAGGCGGAGGCAGGGCATACGGGGCCAACGTCCTGACTTTC
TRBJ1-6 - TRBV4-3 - CASSQATGTALHF TGCGCCAGCAGCCAGGCTACAGGGACGGCCCTCCACTTT
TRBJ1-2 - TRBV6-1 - CASRDTLYYGYTF TGTGCCAGCAGGGACACCCTGTACTATGGCTACACCTTC
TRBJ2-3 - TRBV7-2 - CASSGGLTDTQYF TGTGCCAGCTCAGGGGGGCTCACAGATACGCAGTATTTT
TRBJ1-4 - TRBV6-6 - CATLSLGANEKLFF TGTGCCACCTTATCTCTGGGAGCAAATGAAAAACTGTTTTTT
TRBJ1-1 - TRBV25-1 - CASRGTEAFF TGTGCCAGCAGGGGGACTGAAGCTTTCTTT
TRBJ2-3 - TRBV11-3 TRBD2 CASSTHSGGADTQYF TGTGCCAGCAGCACCCATAGCGGGGGGGCAGATACGCAGTATTTT
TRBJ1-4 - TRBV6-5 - CASRETVPFF TGTGCCAGCAGGGAGACAGTACCGTTTTTT
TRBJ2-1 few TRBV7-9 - CASSFVPGQQFF TGTGCCAGCAGCTTCGTCCCGGGACAGCAGTTCTTC
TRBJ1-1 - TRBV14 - CASSRRGRNTEAFF TGTGCCAGCAGCCGGAGGGGGAGGAACACTGAAGCTTTCTTT
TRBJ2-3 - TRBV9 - CASSVGTHRTADTQYF TGTGCCAGCAGCGTCGGGACTCATCGGACGGCAGATACGCAGTATTTT
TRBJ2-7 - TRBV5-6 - CASSSPGTLVSYEQYF TGTGCCAGCAGCAGCCCCGGGACCCTGGTGTCCTACGAGCAGTACTTC
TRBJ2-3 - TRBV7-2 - CASSSWSTRPDTQYF TGTGCCAGCAGCTCATGGTCGACCCGGCCAGATACGCAGTATTTT
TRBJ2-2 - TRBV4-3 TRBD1 CASSIGTGGPEAGELFF TGCGCCAGCAGTATAGGGACAGGGGGACCTGAGGCCGGGGAGCTGTTTTTT
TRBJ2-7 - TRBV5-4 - CASNLAGFYEQYF TGTGCCAGCAACTTGGCAGGCTTCTACGAGCAGTACTTC
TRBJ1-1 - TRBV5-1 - CASSREETEAFF TGCGCCAGCAGCCGCGAGGAGACTGAAGCTTTCTTT
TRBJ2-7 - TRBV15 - CATRLAGGAEQYF TGTGCCACCAGATTAGCAGGGGGGGCCGAGCAGTACTTC
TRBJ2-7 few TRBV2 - CASRDQTYEQYF TGTGCCAGCCGGGACCAAACCTACGAGCAGTACTTC
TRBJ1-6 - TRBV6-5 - CASSYLRDNSPLHF TGTGCCAGCAGCTATCTCAGGGACAATTCACCCCTCCACTTT
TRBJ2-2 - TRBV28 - CASRPPVGTRVNTGELFF TGTGCCAGCAGGCCCCCCGTTGGTACGCGGGTGAACACCGGGGAGCTGTTTTTT
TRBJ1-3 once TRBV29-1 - CSVLGGGNTIYF TGCAGCGTCCTAGGGGGAGGAAACACCATATATTTT
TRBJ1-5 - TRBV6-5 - CASSYSMGSNQPQHF TGTGCCAGCAGTTACTCGATGGGAAGCAATCAGCCCCAGCATTTT
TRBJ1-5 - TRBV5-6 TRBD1 CASSLWDRTYQPQHF TGTGCCAGCAGCTTATGGGACAGAACTTATCAGCCCCAGCATTTT
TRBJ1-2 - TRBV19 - CASSPEAGPRGYTF TGTGCCAGTAGTCCGGAGGCAGGTCCTCGGGGCTACACCTTC
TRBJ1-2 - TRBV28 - CASSSPRTTNYGYTF TGTGCCAGCAGTTCCCCCCGAACCACTAACTATGGCTACACCTTC
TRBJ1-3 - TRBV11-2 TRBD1 CASSFTGGSGNTIYF TGTGCCAGCAGCTTCACAGGGGGCTCTGGAAACACCATATATTTT